Each of the 31 T cell receptor beta chains below was sequenced from the same sample in a study of CD8 T cells in Susac syndrome. The authors reverse transcribed about 0.5 to 1 ug RNA with random hexamers. Using its own MiXCR run on the immunoSEQ multiplex PCR reads, TCRdb lists one record per CDR3 protein. The table lists a few hundred thousand distinct CDR3 sequences, roughly 85% of them singletons, with approximately 0.2% in the top ten. The sample comprised CD8+ T cells from PBMCs. These receptors were collected from a human donor with multiple sclerosis.

V usage is TRBV15 and J usage is TRBJ2-1; TRBD2 matches at 8 bases. From germline, CDR1 is LNHNV and CDR2 YYDKDF (reference sequence). The CDR3 runs 16 residues. J gave up 1 base and V 0 bases, and 2 bases lay outside the gene matches. CDR3 nucleotide sequence: TGTGCCACCAGCAGAGATGCTAGCGGGTCCTACAATGAGCAGTTCTTC. Translating gives CATSRDASGSYNEQFF. Full variable domain (missing parts from reference TRBV15 and TRBJ2-1): DAMVIQNPRYQVTQFGKPVTLSCSQTLNHNVMYWYQQKSSQAPKLLFHYYDKDFNNEADTPDNFQSRRPNTSFCFLDIRSPGLGDTAMYLCATSRDASGSYNEQFFGPGTRLTVL.

The gene calls are TRBV27 and TRBJ1-1; D unresolved. Germline values: CDR1 MNHEY, CDR2 SMNVEV (reference sequence). With 6 bases removed from V and 0 bases from J, the gap between germline ends came to 8 bases. The CDR3 runs to 13 residues. The CDR3 spells CASSGFVNTEAFF. DNA of the CDR3: TGTGCCAGCAGCGGTTTTGTGAACACTGAAGCTTTCTTT.

This chain uses TRBV7-3 with TRBJ2-1; perhaps TRBD2 as D (5 bases). Germline lookup yields CDR1 SGHTA and CDR2 FQGTGA. This CDR3 contains 13 residues. V lost 1 base and J 7 bases, leaving 8 bases between the germline ends. CDR3 protein: CASSLSGFNEQFF. CDR3 in DNA: TGTGCCAGCAGCTTAAGCGGGTTTAATGAGCAGTTCTTC. The entire variable domain, with the rest obtained from reference TRBV7-3 and TRBJ2-1, is as follows: GAGVSQTPSNKVTEKGKYVELRCDPISGHTALYWYRQSLGQGPEFLIYFQGTGAADDSGLPNDRFFAVRPEGSVSTLKIQRTERGDSAVYLCASSLSGFNEQFFGPGTRLTVL.

This chain joins TRBV29-1 and TRBJ2-3; the D gene could be TRBD1 or TRBD2 (6 bases each). The CDR3 contains 14 residues. V was pared by 5 bases and J by 1 base, with 13 bases between. Germline V gene sequence: CDR1 SQVTM, CDR2 ANQGSEA. CDR3 loop: CSVLQGGRTDTQYF. In DNA, the CDR3 is TGCAGCGTTCTACAGGGAGGACGCACAGATACGCAGTATTTT.

The V call is TRBV9, the J call TRBJ1-2; 8 bases line up with TRBD1. The V gene end was trimmed by 1 base and the J gene end by 0 bases; junction bases not matched to a gene: 14. Germline CDR1 and CDR2: SGDLS and YYNGEE. This CDR3 contains 19 residues. The CDR3 region has the DNA TGTGCCAGCAGCGTATCGGACAGGGCGTTGCGAGGCGCTAACTATGGCTACACCTTC. Translation gives CASSVSDRALRGANYGYTF.

This sequence joins TRBV5-8 and TRBJ2-7, with TRBD1 matching over 7 bases. The V gene end was trimmed by 3 bases and the J gene end by 7 bases; junction bases not matched to a gene: 10. Germline V gives CDR1 SGHTS, CDR2 YDEGEE. This CDR3 is built from 14 residues. Written as DNA, the CDR3 is TGTGCCAGCAGCTCCACAGGGGTCCGGGGAGAGCAGTACTTC. It codes for CASSSTGVRGEQYF.

V usage is TRBV7-9 and J usage is TRBJ2-7, with D maybe TRBD1 (5 bases). The CDR3 consists of 13 residues. Germline-derived CDR1 and CDR2 are SEHNR and FQNEAQ (reference sequence). The V gene lost 4 bases and the J gene lost 0 bases, with 7 bases spanning the gap. The CDR3 here is CASSSDISYEQYF. The DNA for the CDR3 is TGTGCCAGCAGCTCGGACATCTCCTACGAGCAGTACTTC. The complete variable domain, with remaining parts taken from reference TRBV7-9 and TRBJ2-7, reads DTGVSQNPRHKITKRGQNVTFRCDPISEHNRLYWYRQTLGQGPEFLTYFQNEAQLEKSRLLSDRFSAERPKGSFSTLEIQRTEQGDSAMYLCASSSDISYEQYFGPGTRLTVT.

V usage is TRBV10-3 and J usage is TRBJ1-5, with TRBD1 as a possible D gene (5 bases). Trimming removed 11 bases at V and 2 bases at J, with 13 bases between. The CDR3 loop spans 13 amino acids. CDR1 is ENHRY, CDR2 SYGVKD, per germline. CDR3 bases: TGTGCCCTCCGGGGGATGGGCAATCAGCCCCAGCATTTT. Its protein is CALRGMGNQPQHF.

The rearrangement joins TRBV9 to TRBJ2-5; unclear D gene. With 4 bases removed from V and 1 base from J, the gap between germline ends came to 11 bases. Germline values: CDR1 SGDLS, CDR2 YYNGEE. CDR3 length: 14 amino acids. CDR3 DNA sequence: TGTGCCAGCAGCCCGGAAGTCCCCCAAGAGACCCAGTACTTC. Its translation is CASSPEVPQETQYF. The full variable domain, completed using reference TRBV9 and TRBJ2-5, is DSGVTQTPKHLITATGQRVTLRCSPRSGDLSVYWYQQSLDQGLQFLIQYYNGEERAKGNILERFSAQQFPDLHSELNLSSLELGDSALYFCASSPEVPQETQYFGPGTRLLVL.

The gene calls are TRBV10-2 and TRBJ1-1; 7 bases line up with TRBD1. The CDR3 totals 17 residues. The V gene end was trimmed by 2 bases and the J gene end by 5 bases; junction bases not matched to a gene: 14. Germline CDR1 reads WSHSY; CDR2 reads SAAADI. DNA for the CDR3: TGCGCCAGCAGTGAGACAATTGGACGACAGGGTTTTACTGAAGCTTTCTTT. Protein sequence: CASSETIGRQGFTEAFF.

The chain links TRBV5-1 to TRBJ2-2; D remains ambiguous. Trimming pared 3 bases from V and 9 bases from J, leaving 9 bases between. CDR1 and CDR2 (germline): SGHRS, YFSETQ. The length of the CDR3 is 12 residues. CDR3 sequence reads: CASSYGPRELFF. As DNA, the CDR3 is TGCGCCAGCAGCTACGGCCCCAGGGAGCTGTTTTTT.

To note about this clonotype: The germline gene is not matched at one end of the junction; a read error may be the cause. This chain links TRBV9 with TRBJ1-4; D uncertain. This CDR3 has 13 residues. Germline CDR1 reads SGDLS; CDR2 reads YYNGEE. The CDR3 bases are TGTGCCAGCAGTATCGGCAGGAATGAAAAGCTGTTTTTT. The encoded protein is CASSIGRNEKLFF. The full variable domain, completed using reference TRBV9 and TRBJ1-4, is DSGVTQTPKHLITATGQRVTLRCSPRSGDLSVYWYQQSLDQGLQFLIQYYNGEERAKGNILERFSAQQFPDLHSELNLSSLELGDSALYFCASSIGRNEKLFFGSGTQLSVL.

The J gene is TRBJ2-1, the V gene TRBV15; TRBD2 aligns across 13 bases. V was clipped by 2 bases and J by 4 bases; unmatched bases: 5. There are 17 residues in the CDR3. Germline assignment: CDR1 LNHNV and CDR2 YYDKDF (reference sequence). This chain's CDR3 is CATSRREGLAGYNEQFF. The DNA of the CDR3 is TGTGCCACCAGCAGACGGGAGGGACTAGCGGGATACAATGAGCAGTTCTTC.

The chain couples TRBV12-3 or TRBV12-4 to TRBJ2-5; no clear D gene. Trimming removed 5 bases at V and 2 bases at J, with 15 bases between. This CDR3 spans 15 amino acids. CDR3 DNA: TGTGCCAGCAGTGGACCGACAAGAACACAAGAGACCCAGTACTTC. This sequence encodes CASSGPTRTQETQYF.

The V and J genes are TRBV9 and TRBJ2-7; TRBD1 might be the D (6 bases). The length of the CDR3 is 16 residues. V lost 4 bases to trimming and J lost 0 bases, with 17 bases between them. Germline-derived CDR1 and CDR2 are SGDLS and YYNGEE. The CDR3 is CASSHNNRESSYEQYF. The CDR3 bases are TGTGCCAGCAGCCACAATAACAGGGAAAGCTCCTACGAGCAGTACTTC.

J is TRBJ2-7 and V is TRBV10-2; TRBD2 is a possible D gene (6 bases). Germline V lookup: CDR1 WSHSY, CDR2 SAAADI. Trimming stripped 1 base from V and 2 bases from J, with 12 bases between. The CDR3 contains 15 residues. CDR3 DNA sequence: TGCGCCAGCAGTGAGTTGGGCGCGGGGCCCTACGAGCAGTACTTC. It encodes CASSELGAGPYEQYF.

The V call is TRBV5-1, the J call TRBJ2-1; D uncertain. There are 14 residues in the CDR3. With 5 bases removed from V and 4 bases from J, the gap between germline ends came to 13 bases. Germline V gene lookup returns CDR1 SGHRS and CDR2 YFSETQ. The CDR3 reads CASRGPKLYNEQFF. The CDR3 DNA sequence: TGCGCCAGCAGAGGACCCAAGCTTTACAATGAGCAGTTCTTC.

A word on this clonotype: The junction differs from germline at one of its ends, possibly a read error. The J gene is TRBJ1-1, the V gene TRBV6-5; unclear D gene. In germline, CDR1 is MNHEY, CDR2 SVGAGI. This CDR3 contains 13 residues. CDR3 nucleotides: TGTGTCAGCAGTTTCGGACCGAACACTGAAGCTTTCTTT. Protein sequence: CVSSFGPNTEAFF.

V usage is TRBV7-6 and J usage is TRBJ2-7; weak D call: TRBD2 (6 bases). Germline V gives CDR1 SGHVS, CDR2 FNYEAQ. This CDR3 has 14 residues. V gave up 1 base and J gave up 0 bases, with 7 bases separating them. CDR3 nucleotide sequence: TGTGCCAGCAGCTTAGTAGCGGCCTCCTACGAGCAGTACTTC. The encoded protein is CASSLVAASYEQYF. The whole variable domain, filled in from reference TRBV7-6 and TRBJ2-7, reads GAGVSQSPRYKVTKRGQDVALRCDPISGHVSLYWYRQALGQGPEFLTYFNYEAQQDKSGLPNDRFSAERPEGSISTLTIQRTEQRDSAMYRCASSLVAASYEQYFGPGTRLTVT.

This clonotype was seen a handful of times. The chain joins TRBV7-6 to TRBJ2-7, with TRBD1 matching over 10 bases. Germline assignment: CDR1 SGHVS and CDR2 FNYEAQ. The junction had 3 bases not matched to a gene; V was cut back by 1 base and J by 3 bases. The CDR3 runs to 15 residues. CDR3 in amino acids: CASSLGGQGVYEQYF. The CDR3 DNA sequence: TGTGCCAGCAGCTTAGGAGGACAGGGGGTCTACGAGCAGTACTTC.

This clonotype came up a few times. The genes are TRBV28 and TRBJ1-5; D is ambiguous. Trimming shortened V by 2 bases and J by 5 bases, and 1 base separated the two germline ends. Germline loops: CDR1 MDHEN, CDR2 SYDVKM. The CDR3 has 11 amino acids. The CDR3 protein is CASSLDQPQHF. The CDR3 region has the DNA TGTGCCAGCAGTTTAGATCAGCCCCAGCATTTT. Full variable domain (missing parts from reference TRBV28 and TRBJ1-5): DVKVTQSSRYLVKRTGEKVFLECVQDMDHENMFWYRQDPGLGLRLIYFSYDVKMKEKGDIPEGYSVSREKKERFSLILESASTNQTSMYLCASSLDQPQHFGDGTRLSIL.

V is TRBV7-9 and J is TRBJ2-5, with 9 bases identical to TRBD1. V lost 3 bases to trimming and J lost 2 bases; unmatched junction nucleotides: 7. Looked up from germline, CDR1 is SEHNR and CDR2 is FQNEAQ (reference sequence). The CDR3 extends over 16 amino acids. CDR3 DNA sequence: TGTGCCAGCAGCTTGCATTGGACAGGGGTACAAGAGACCCAGTACTTC. Translation: CASSLHWTGVQETQYF.

The rearrangement links TRBV5-5 to TRBJ2-7; D uncertain. Trimming removed 3 bases at V and 1 base at J, with 11 bases between. The CDR3 has 14 amino acids. The germline V gene has CDR1 SGHKS and CDR2 YYEKEE (reference sequence). CDR3 nucleotides: TGTGCCAGCAGCTGGACGACGGCGTCCTACGAGCAGTACTTC. The encoded protein is CASSWTTASYEQYF.

V usage is TRBV7-9 and J usage is TRBJ2-1; perhaps TRBD2 as D (7 bases). The germline V gene encodes CDR1 SEHNR and CDR2 FQNEAQ (reference sequence). The length of the CDR3 is 11 residues. The ends were cut back, 10 bases at V and 10 bases at J, with 14 bases in the middle. The CDR3 loop is CATRGGSEQFF. The CDR3 bases are TGTGCCACTAGGGGGGGTAGCGAGCAGTTCTTC.

This clonotype is a singleton in its sample. This chain joins TRBV6-6 and TRBJ2-7; D unresolved. The CDR3 is made up of 15 amino acids. Trimming took off 7 bases at V and 0 bases at J, with 16 bases between the two ends. Per the germline V gene, CDR1 is MNHNY and CDR2 is SVGAGI (reference sequence). The CDR3 here is CASTPSAESSYEQYF. Written as DNA, the CDR3 is TGTGCCAGCACCCCTTCCGCGGAGAGCTCCTACGAGCAGTACTTC.

The V and J genes are TRBV6-2 or TRBV6-3 and TRBJ2-1; D might be TRBD1 or TRBD2, each matching 5 bases. This CDR3 is built from 15 residues. Per the germline V gene, CDR1 is MNHEY and CDR2 is SVGEGT. V lost 5 bases and J 0 bases, leaving 11 bases between the germline ends. In DNA, the CDR3 is TGTGCCAGCAGTCGGGACGCTCCCTCCTACAATGAGCAGTTCTTC. It translates to CASSRDAPSYNEQFF.

The rearrangement joins TRBV6-2 or TRBV6-3 to TRBJ1-1; 7 nucleotides match TRBD1. CDR3 length equals 15 residues. Germline V gene lookup returns CDR1 MNHEY and CDR2 SVGEGT. With V trimmed by 8 bases and J by 1 base, 10 bases remained unmatched. CDR3 sequence: CASFYSDRWNTEAFF. The CDR3 nucleotides read TGTGCCAGCTTCTACTCGGACAGGTGGAACACTGAAGCTTTCTTT.

This clonotype was observed a single time. DNA for the CDR3: TGCGCCAGCAGCCCAGACCCAGGGCTGTACGAGCAGTACTTC. Protein: CASSPDPGLYEQYF. The chain uses TRBV4-3 and TRBJ2-7, with a tentative D call TRBD1 (5 bases). The CDR3 sequence is 14 residues long. CDR1 is LGHNA, CDR2 YSLEER, per germline. Trimming left V 4 bases short and J 4 bases short, with 14 bases between.

The chain employs TRBV12-3 or TRBV12-4 and TRBJ1-4, with D perhaps TRBD1 (5 bases). The CDR3 spans 14 residues. V lost 8 bases, J lost 5 bases, and 15 bases lay in between. CDR3 region: CASGGLFENEKLFF. CDR3 nucleotide sequence: TGTGCCAGCGGGGGACTCTTCGAGAATGAAAAACTGTTTTTT.

The J gene is TRBJ2-7, the V gene TRBV6-2 or TRBV6-3, with D tentatively TRBD1 or TRBD2 (6 bases each). V was cut by 2 bases and J by 2 bases, with 13 bases left in between. This CDR3 contains 15 residues. Germline V gives CDR1 MNHEY, CDR2 SVGEGT. CDR3 nucleotides: TGTGCCAGCAGTTACACGGCAGGGGAGGCCTACGAGCAGTACTTC. Its translation: CASSYTAGEAYEQYF.

This sequence joins TRBV12-3 or TRBV12-4 and TRBJ2-5, with D hard to call. The length of the CDR3 is 15 residues. V was cut by 3 bases and J by 3 bases, with 14 bases left in between. The chain's CDR3 is CASSFLGPAKETQYF. The CDR3, as DNA: TGTGCCAGCAGTTTTCTAGGCCCAGCCAAAGAGACCCAGTACTTC.